This entry lists 18 T cell receptor beta chains sequenced from one sample in a study of OX40 agonist ivuxolimab in advanced cancers. TCRdb keeps only in-frame clones here, not all; method: immunoSEQ multiplex PCR. This sample has about 88,000 clones; more than 70% occur once, and the top ten carry 0.2% to 0.25%. The sequenced sample was CD4+ or CD8+ T cells sorted from blood, obtained in a trial of the OX40 agonist ivuxolimab. These receptor sequences come from an adult with an advanced solid tumor such as melanoma, head and neck, liver or kidney cancer.

Concerning this clone itself: One end of the junction fails to match germline, which may point to a read error. Within the sample, other DNA sequences also encode this same CDR3. This chain connects TRBV4-1 to TRBJ1-1; D not certain. CDR3 length: 15 amino acids. Germline assignment: CDR1 MGHRA and CDR2 YSYEKL. Written as DNA, the CDR3 is TGCGCCAGCAGTCAAGGAGGAAACTGGTTCACTGAAGCTTTCTTT. It is translated as CASSQGGNWFTEAFF.

V is TRBV28 and J is TRBJ2-3; 14 nucleotides line up with TRBD2. After removal of 5 bases from V and 10 bases from J, the junction contained 14 bases not matched to a gene. Germline assignment: CDR1 MDHEN and CDR2 SYDVKM. There are 17 residues in the CDR3. CDR3 in amino acids: CASSLYRPGLAGVAQYF. The CDR3 nucleotides read TGTGCCAGCAGTCTCTACCGACCGGGACTAGCGGGAGTCGCGCAGTATTTT.

V is TRBV2 and J is TRBJ1-1; weak D call: TRBD1 (5 bases). CDR1 SNHLY and CDR2 FYNNEI come from the germline V gene. The CDR3 length is 15 residues. The V gene lost 1 base and the J gene lost 6 bases, with 15 bases spanning the gap. In DNA form, the CDR3 reads TGTGCCAGCAGTGAAGAGGGGACGGGGGATCCTGAAGCTTTCTTT. This translates into CASSEEGTGDPEAFF.

The V and J genes are TRBV2 and TRBJ1-6; TRBD1 matches at 7 bases. V shed 5 bases, J shed 0 bases, and the junction held 7 bases outside the gene matches. Germline assignment: CDR1 SNHLY and CDR2 FYNNEI. This CDR3 is 17 amino acids long. The CDR3 protein is CASSPGQLSSYNSPLHF. In DNA form, the CDR3 reads TGTGCCAGCAGTCCGGGACAGCTGAGCTCCTATAATTCACCCCTCCACTTT.

V gene TRBV6-6 combines with J gene TRBJ1-5; a weak D match, TRBD1 (6 bases). Germline CDR1 MNHNY, CDR2 SVGAGI (reference sequence). V shed 8 bases and J shed 1 base, with 9 bases lying between them. The CDR3 length is 13 residues. For the CDR3, the DNA is TGTGCCAGCTCCGGGGGCAGCAATCAGCCCCAGCATTTT. Translation: CASSGGSNQPQHF.

J is TRBJ2-7 and V is TRBV15; 7 bases map to TRBD1. Germline V gene data show CDR1 as LNHNV and CDR2 as YYDKDF (reference sequence). The ends lost 6 bases at V and 3 bases at J; junction bases unmatched: 11. The CDR3 loop spans 15 amino acids. The DNA of the CDR3 is TGTGCCACCAGTCCGTCTGGGGACAGACTCTACGAGCAGTACTTC. This sequence encodes CATSPSGDRLYEQYF.

The chain recombines TRBV13 with TRBJ1-2; perhaps TRBD1 as D (5 bases). V was pared by 4 bases and J by 5 bases, with 17 bases between. CDR3 length equals 15 residues. The germline gives CDR1 PRHDT, CDR2 FYEKMQ (reference sequence). The CDR3 is CASSSAGLQYYGYTF. CDR3 coding DNA: TGTGCCAGCAGCTCCGCGGGACTGCAATATTATGGCTACACCTTC. Combining the CDR3 with reference TRBV13 and TRBJ1-2 gives the whole variable domain AAGVIQSPRHLIKEKRETATLKCYPIPRHDTVYWYQQGPGQDPQFLISFYEKMQSDKGSIPDRFSAQQFSDYHSELNMSSLELGDSALYFCASSSAGLQYYGYTFGSGTRLTVV.

The J gene is TRBJ2-3, the V gene TRBV5-1; no clear D. The germline CDR1 and CDR2 sequences are SGHRS and YFSETQ. The length of the CDR3 is 13 residues. The V and J ends lost 1 base and 3 bases respectively, with 6 bases between them. The CDR3 loop is CASSLIPTDTQYF. CDR3 sequence (DNA): TGCGCCAGCAGCTTGATTCCTACAGATACGCAGTATTTT.

In nucleotides, the CDR3 is TGTGCCAGCAGTGGGAAGCGGGAATTTATTTACGAGCAGTACTTC. This codes for CASSGKREFIYEQYF. The V and J genes are TRBV6-6 and TRBJ2-7, with 7 bases matching TRBD2. The V and J ends lost 5 bases and 4 bases, in that order; junction bases with no gene match: 11. CDR3 length: 15 amino acids. CDR1 is MNHNY and CDR2 is SVGAGI in the germline V gene (reference sequence).

The chain employs TRBV11-1 and TRBJ1-4, with D hard to call. The germline V gene has CDR1 SGHAT and CDR2 FQDESV (reference sequence). Trimming cost V 5 bases and J 8 bases, with 9 bases left between them. The CDR3 sequence is 12 residues long. This CDR3 is CASSTLGEKLFF. CDR3 DNA sequence: TGTGCCAGCAGCACCCTGGGCGAAAAACTGTTTTTT.

This chain connects TRBV6-6 to TRBJ1-1; weak D call: TRBD1 (5 bases). The CDR3 runs to 16 residues. Trimming stripped 4 bases from V and 4 bases from J, with 19 bases between. Looked up from germline, CDR1 is MNHNY and CDR2 is SVGAGI (reference sequence). Written as DNA, the CDR3 is TGTGCCAGCAGTTTCGGGGCGGGACGAGTGGGCACTGAAGCTTTCTTT. Its translation is CASSFGAGRVGTEAFF.

The gene calls are TRBV28 and TRBJ2-7; 9 nucleotides match TRBD1. Germline CDR1 reads MDHEN; CDR2 reads SYDVKM. The CDR3 runs to 14 residues. V was clipped by 6 bases and J by 3 bases; unmatched bases: 6. CDR3 amino acids: CASRLGQGGYEQYF. DNA for the CDR3: TGTGCCAGCAGACTGGGACAGGGTGGCTACGAGCAGTACTTC.

The V gene is TRBV6-6, the J gene TRBJ2-1, with a tentative D call TRBD2 (6 bases). CDR3 length equals 15 residues. Germline V gene sequence: CDR1 MNHNY, CDR2 SVGAGI (reference sequence). V shed 5 bases and J shed 10 bases, with 21 bases lying between them. CDR3: CASSDPGLLKTEQFF. As DNA, the CDR3 is TGTGCCAGCAGTGACCCGGGACTCCTCAAGACCGAGCAGTTCTTC.

In this sample, this clone turned up once. The chain recombines TRBV7-2 with TRBJ2-7; 7 nucleotides agree with TRBD2. Losses at the gene ends were 1 base for V and 3 bases for J; bases not matched to a gene: 3. This CDR3 is built from 14 residues. Germline CDR1 and CDR2: SGHTA and FQGNSA. The CDR3 DNA reads as TGTGCCAGCAGCTTAGTGGCGGGAGTCTACGAGCAGTACTTC. Translating it yields CASSLVAGVYEQYF. Drawing the rest from reference TRBV7-2 and TRBJ2-7, the complete variable domain is GAGVSQSPSNKVTEKGKDVELRCDPISGHTALYWYRQSLGQGLEFLIYFQGNSAPDKSGLPSDRFSAERTGGSVSTLTIQRTQQEDSAVYLCASSLVAGVYEQYFGPGTRLTVT.

The CDR3 sequence: CASRGLRIFGNTIYF. The CDR3 DNA reads TGTGCCAGCAGAGGACTGCGAATATTCGGAAACACCATATATTTT. The rearrangement joins TRBV6-6 to TRBJ1-3; D not certain. The length of the CDR3 is 15 residues. Trimming pared 6 bases from V and 4 bases from J, leaving 16 bases between. Per the germline V gene, CDR1 is MNHNY and CDR2 is SVGAGI (reference sequence).

In nucleotides, the CDR3 is TGTGCCAGCAGTGCGATGTGGGGCAACACAGATACGCAGTATTTT. This translates into CASSAMWGNTDTQYF. The V gene is TRBV2, the J gene TRBJ2-3; possible D gene TRBD1, 5 bases. V gave up 4 bases and J gave up 2 bases, with 13 bases separating them. CDR1 SNHLY and CDR2 FYNNEI come from the germline V gene. CDR3 length: 15 amino acids.

This chain uses TRBV10-2 with TRBJ1-4, with unresolved D. The CDR3 is made up of 13 amino acids. Trimming removed 7 bases from V and 7 bases from J, with 13 bases in between. From germline, CDR1 is WSHSY and CDR2 SAAADI. The DNA for the CDR3 is TGCGCCAGCAAGTCCGGATTGGGTGAAAAACTGTTTTTT. Translating it yields CASKSGLGEKLFF.

This clone was seen a handful of times. The V gene is TRBV27, the J gene TRBJ1-1, with D unresolved. Trimming cost V 6 bases and J 1 base, with 21 bases left between them. Germline assignment: CDR1 MNHEY and CDR2 SMNVEV (reference sequence). CDR3 length: 17 amino acids. This chain's CDR3 is CASSRNSPRGANTEAFF. For the CDR3, the DNA is TGTGCCAGCAGCCGAAATAGCCCGCGGGGAGCGAACACTGAAGCTTTCTTT.